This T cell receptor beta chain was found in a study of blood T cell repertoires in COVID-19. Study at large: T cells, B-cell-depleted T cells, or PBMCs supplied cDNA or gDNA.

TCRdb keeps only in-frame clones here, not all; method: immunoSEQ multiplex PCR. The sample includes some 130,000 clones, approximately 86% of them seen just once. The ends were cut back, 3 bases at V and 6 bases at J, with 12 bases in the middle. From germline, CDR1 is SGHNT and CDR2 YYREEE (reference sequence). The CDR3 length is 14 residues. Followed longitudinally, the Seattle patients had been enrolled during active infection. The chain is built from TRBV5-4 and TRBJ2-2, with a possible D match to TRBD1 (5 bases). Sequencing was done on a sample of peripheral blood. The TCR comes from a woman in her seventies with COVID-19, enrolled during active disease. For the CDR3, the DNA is TGTGCCAGCAGCTCGAAGCAGGGATCCGGGGAGCTGTTTTTT. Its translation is CASSSKQGSGELFF.